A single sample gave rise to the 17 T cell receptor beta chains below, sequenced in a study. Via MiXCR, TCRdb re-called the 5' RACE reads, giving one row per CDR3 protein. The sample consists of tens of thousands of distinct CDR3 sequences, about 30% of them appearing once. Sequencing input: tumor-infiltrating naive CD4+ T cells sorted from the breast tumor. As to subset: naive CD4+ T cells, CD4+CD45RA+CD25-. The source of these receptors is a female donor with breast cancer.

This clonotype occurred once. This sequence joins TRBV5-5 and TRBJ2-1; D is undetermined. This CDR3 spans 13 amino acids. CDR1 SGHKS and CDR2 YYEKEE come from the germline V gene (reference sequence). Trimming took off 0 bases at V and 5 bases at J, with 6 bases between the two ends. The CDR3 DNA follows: TGTGCCAGCAGCTTGGATCTAGACAATGAGCAGTTCTTC. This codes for CASSLDLDNEQFF.

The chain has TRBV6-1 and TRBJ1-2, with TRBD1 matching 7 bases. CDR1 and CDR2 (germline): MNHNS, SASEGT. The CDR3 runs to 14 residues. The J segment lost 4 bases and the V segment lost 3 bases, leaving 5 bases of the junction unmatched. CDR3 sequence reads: CASSDSRGSYGYTF. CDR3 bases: TGTGCCAGCAGTGACTCCAGGGGGTCCTATGGCTACACCTTC.

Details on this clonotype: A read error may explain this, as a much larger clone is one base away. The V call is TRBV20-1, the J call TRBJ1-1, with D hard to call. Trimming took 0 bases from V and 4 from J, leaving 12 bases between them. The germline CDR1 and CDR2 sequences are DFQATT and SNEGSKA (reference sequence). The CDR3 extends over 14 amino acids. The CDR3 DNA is TGCAGTGCTAGAGATATCGGGTCGGGCACTGAAGCTTTCTTT. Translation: CSARDIGSGTEAFF.

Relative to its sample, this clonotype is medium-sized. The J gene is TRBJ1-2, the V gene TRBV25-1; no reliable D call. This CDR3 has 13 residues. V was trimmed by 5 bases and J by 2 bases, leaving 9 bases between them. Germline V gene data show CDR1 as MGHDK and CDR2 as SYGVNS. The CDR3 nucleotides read TGTGCCAGCAGTTTATCCGGCAACTATGGCTACACCTTC. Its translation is CASSLSGNYGYTF.

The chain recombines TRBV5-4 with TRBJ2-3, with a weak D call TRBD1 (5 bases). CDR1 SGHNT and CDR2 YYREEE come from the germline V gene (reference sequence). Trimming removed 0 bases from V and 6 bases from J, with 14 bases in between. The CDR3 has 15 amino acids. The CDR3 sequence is CASSLVQGPADTQYF. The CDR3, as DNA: TGTGCCAGCAGCTTGGTCCAGGGCCCAGCGGATACGCAGTATTTT. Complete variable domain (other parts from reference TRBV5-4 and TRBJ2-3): ETGVTQSPTHLIKTRGQQVTLRCSSQSGHNTVSWYQQALGQGPQFIFQYYREEENGRGNFPPRFSGLQFPNYSSELNVNALELDDSALYLCASSLVQGPADTQYFGPGTRLTVL.

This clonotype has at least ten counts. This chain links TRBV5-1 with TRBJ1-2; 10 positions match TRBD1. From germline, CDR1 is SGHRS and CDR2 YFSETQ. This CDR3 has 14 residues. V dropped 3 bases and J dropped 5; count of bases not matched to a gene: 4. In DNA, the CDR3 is TGCGCCAGCAGCTCCGGGACAGGGGCTTATGGCTACACCTTC. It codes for CASSSGTGAYGYTF.

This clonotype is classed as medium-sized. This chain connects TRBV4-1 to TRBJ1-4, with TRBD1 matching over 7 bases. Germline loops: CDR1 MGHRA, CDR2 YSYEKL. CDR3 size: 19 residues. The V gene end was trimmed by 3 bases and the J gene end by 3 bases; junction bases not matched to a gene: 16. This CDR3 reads CASSHPHRGSVYANEKLFF. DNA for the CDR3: TGCGCCAGCAGCCACCCTCACAGGGGATCGGTTTATGCTAATGAAAAACTGTTTTTT.

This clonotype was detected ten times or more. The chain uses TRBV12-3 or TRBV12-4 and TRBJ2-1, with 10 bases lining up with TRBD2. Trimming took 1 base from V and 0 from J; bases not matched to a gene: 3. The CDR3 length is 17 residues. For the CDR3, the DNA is TGTGCCAGCAGTTTAGGGACTAGCGGTTCCTCCTACAATGAGCAGTTCTTC. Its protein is CASSLGTSGSSYNEQFF.

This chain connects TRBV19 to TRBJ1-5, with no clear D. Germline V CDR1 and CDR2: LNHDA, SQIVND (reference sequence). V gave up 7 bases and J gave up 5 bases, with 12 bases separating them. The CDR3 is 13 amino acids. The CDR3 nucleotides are TGTGCCAGTAAAGGGCAGTCGTATCAGCCCCAGCATTTT. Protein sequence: CASKGQSYQPQHF.

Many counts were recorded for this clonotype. CDR3 bases: TGCGCCAGCAGCTTGGTGTTAGACGATGAGCAGTTCTTC. Residues: CASSLVLDDEQFF. V and J are TRBV5-1 and TRBJ2-1; D is ambiguous. From germline, CDR1 is SGHRS and CDR2 YFSETQ. Trimming shortened V by 0 bases and J by 8 bases, and 9 bases separated the two germline ends. The CDR3 has 13 residues.

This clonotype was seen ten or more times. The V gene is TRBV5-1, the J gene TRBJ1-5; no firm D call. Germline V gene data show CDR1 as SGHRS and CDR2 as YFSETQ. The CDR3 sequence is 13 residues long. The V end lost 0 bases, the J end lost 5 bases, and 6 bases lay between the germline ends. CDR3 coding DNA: TGCGCCAGCAGCTTGGCACCTTATCAGCCCCAGCATTTT. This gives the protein CASSLAPYQPQHF. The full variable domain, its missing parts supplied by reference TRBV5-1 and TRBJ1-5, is KAGVTQTPRYLIKTRGQQVTLSCSPISGHRSVSWYQQTPGQGLQFLFEYFSETQRNKGNFPGRFSGRQFSNSRSEMNVSTLELGDSALYLCASSLAPYQPQHFGDGTRLSIL.

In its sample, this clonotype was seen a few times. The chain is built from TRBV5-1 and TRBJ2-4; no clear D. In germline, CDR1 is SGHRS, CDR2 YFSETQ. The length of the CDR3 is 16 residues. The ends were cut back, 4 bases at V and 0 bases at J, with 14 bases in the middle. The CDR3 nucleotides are TGCGCCAGCAGCATGAGAGACCCGAAAGCCAAAAACATTCAGTACTTC. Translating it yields CASSMRDPKAKNIQYF.

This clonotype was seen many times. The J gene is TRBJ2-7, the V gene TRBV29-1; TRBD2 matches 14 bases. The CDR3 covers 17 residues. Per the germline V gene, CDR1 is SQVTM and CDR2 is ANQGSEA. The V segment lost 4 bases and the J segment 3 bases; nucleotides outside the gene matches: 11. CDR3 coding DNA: TGCAGCGTTGGTAGTCCGGGACTAGCGGGAGTTGACTACGAGCAGTACTTC. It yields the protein CSVGSPGLAGVDYEQYF.

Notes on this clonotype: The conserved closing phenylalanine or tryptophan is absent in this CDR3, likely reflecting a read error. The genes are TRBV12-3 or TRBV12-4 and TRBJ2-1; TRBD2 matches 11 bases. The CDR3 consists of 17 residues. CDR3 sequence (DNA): TGTGCCAGTAGTTTAGGGACTAGCGGTTCCTCCTACAATGAGCAGTTCTAC. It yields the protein CASSLGTSGSSYNEQFY.

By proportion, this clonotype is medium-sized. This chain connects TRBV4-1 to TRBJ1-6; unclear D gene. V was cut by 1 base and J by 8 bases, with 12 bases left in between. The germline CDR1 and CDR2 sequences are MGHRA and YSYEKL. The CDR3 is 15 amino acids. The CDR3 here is CASSQGPAEDSPLHF. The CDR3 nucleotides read TGCGCCAGCAGCCAAGGCCCAGCAGAAGATTCACCCCTCCACTTT.

CDR3 residues: CASSEARRTGNQPQHF. CDR3 in DNA: TGTGCCAGCAGTGAAGCTAGAAGGACAGGCAATCAGCCCCAGCATTTT. The chain carries TRBV6-1 and TRBJ1-5; the D gene is possibly TRBD1 (6 bases). The CDR3 length is 16 residues. Germline lookup yields CDR1 MNHNS and CDR2 SASEGT. Trimming pared 0 bases from V and 2 bases from J, leaving 11 bases between.

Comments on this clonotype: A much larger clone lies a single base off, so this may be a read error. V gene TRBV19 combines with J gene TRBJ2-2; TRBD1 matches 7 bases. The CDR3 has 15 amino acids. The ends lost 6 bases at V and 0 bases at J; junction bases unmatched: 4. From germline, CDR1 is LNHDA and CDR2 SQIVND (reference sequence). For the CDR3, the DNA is TGTGCCAGTAGCGCCGGGACAGCGAACACCGGGGAGCTGTTTTTT. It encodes CASSAGTANTGELFF. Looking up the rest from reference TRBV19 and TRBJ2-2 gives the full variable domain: DGGITQSPKYLFRKEGQNVTLSCEQNLNHDAMYWYRQDPGQGLRLIYYSQIVNDFQKGDIAEGYSVSREKKESFPLTVTSAQKNPTAFYLCASSAGTANTGELFFGEGSRLTVL.